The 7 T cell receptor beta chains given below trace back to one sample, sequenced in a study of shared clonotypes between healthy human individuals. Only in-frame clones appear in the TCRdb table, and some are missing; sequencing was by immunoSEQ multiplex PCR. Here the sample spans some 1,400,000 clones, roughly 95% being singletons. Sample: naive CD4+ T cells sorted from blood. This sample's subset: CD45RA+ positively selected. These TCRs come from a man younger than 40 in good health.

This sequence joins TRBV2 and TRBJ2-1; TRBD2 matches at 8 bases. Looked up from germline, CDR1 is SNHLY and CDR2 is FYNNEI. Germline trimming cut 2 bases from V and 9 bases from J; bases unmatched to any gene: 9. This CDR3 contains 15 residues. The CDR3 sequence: CASSETPGLVSEQFF. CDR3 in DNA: TGTGCCAGCAGTGAAACACCGGGACTAGTATCTGAGCAGTTCTTC.

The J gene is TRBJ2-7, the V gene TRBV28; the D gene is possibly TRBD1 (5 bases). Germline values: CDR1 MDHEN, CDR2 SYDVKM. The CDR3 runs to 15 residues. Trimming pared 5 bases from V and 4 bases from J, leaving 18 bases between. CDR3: CASSPTGSGSYEQYF. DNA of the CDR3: TGTGCCAGCAGTCCTACCGGGTCAGGGTCGTACGAGCAGTACTTC.

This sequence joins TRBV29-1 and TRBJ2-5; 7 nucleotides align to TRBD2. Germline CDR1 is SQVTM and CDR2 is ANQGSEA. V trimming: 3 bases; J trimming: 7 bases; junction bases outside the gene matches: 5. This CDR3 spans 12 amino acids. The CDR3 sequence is CSVEAGRVTQYF. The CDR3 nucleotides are TGCAGCGTTGAGGCGGGGAGGGTGACCCAGTACTTC.

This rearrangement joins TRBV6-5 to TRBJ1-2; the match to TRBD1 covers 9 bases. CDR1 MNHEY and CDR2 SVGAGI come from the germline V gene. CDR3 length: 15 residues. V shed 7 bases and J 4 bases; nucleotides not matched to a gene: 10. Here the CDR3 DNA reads TGTGCCAGCAATCCTCGGGGACAGGGAACCTATGGCTACACCTTC. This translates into CASNPRGQGTYGYTF.

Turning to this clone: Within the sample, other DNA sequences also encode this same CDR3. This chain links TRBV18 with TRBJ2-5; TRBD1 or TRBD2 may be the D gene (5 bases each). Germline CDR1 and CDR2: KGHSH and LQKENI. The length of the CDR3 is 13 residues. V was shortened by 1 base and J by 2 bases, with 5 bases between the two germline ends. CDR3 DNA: TGTGCCAGCTCACCACGGGGGCAAGAGACCCAGTACTTC. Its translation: CASSPRGQETQYF.

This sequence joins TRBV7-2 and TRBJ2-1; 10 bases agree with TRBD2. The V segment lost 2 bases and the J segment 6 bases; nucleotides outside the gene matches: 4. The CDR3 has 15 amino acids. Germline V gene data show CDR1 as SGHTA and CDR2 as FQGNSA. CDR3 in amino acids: CASSLSAGGINEQFF. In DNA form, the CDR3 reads TGTGCCAGCAGCTTATCAGCGGGAGGGATCAATGAGCAGTTCTTC.

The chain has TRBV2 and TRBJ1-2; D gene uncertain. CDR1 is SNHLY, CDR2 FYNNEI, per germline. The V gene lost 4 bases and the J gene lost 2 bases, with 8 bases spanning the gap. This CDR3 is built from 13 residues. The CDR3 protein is CASSVAENYGYTF. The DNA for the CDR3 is TGTGCCAGCAGTGTCGCAGAAAACTATGGCTACACCTTC.